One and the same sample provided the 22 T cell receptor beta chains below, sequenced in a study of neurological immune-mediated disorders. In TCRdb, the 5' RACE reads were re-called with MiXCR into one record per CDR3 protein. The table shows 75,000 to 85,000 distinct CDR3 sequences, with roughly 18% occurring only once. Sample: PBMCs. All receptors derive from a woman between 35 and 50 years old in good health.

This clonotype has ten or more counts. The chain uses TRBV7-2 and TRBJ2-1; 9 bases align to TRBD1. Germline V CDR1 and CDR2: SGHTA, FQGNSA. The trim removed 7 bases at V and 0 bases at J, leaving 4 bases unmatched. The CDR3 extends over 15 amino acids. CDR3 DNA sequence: TGTGCCAGCACCTCGGACAGGGGCTCCTACAATGAGCAGTTCTTC. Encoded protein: CASTSDRGSYNEQFF.

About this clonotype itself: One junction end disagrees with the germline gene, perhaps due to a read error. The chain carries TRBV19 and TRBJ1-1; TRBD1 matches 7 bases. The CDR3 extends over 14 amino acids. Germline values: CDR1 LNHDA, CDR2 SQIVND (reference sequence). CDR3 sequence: CASSRSTGNTESFF. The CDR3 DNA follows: TGTGCCAGTAGTAGATCGACAGGGAACACTGAATCTTTCTTT.

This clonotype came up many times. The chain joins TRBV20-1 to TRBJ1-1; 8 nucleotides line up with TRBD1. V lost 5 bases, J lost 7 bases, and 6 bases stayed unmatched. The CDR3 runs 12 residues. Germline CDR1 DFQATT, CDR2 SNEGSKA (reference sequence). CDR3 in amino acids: CSAERTGHEAFF. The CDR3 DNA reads TGCAGTGCTGAACGGACAGGGCATGAAGCTTTCTTT.

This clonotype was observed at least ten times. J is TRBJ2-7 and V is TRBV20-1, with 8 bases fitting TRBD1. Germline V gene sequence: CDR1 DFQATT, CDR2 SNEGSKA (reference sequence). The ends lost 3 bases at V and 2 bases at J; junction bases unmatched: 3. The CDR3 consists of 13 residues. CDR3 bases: TGCAGTGCTAGGGCAGGGGGCCCCTACGAGCAGTACTTC. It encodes CSARAGGPYEQYF.

The CDR3 spells CASSTTGGGSYNEQFF. The CDR3 nucleotides read TGTGCCAGCAGTACCACCGGGGGCGGCTCCTACAATGAGCAGTTCTTC. The rearrangement uses TRBV6-6 and TRBJ2-1, with D tentatively TRBD1 or TRBD2 (6 bases each). Germline loops: CDR1 MNHNY, CDR2 SVGAGI (reference sequence). The CDR3 consists of 16 residues. V dropped 5 bases and J dropped 0 bases, with 14 bases sitting between them.

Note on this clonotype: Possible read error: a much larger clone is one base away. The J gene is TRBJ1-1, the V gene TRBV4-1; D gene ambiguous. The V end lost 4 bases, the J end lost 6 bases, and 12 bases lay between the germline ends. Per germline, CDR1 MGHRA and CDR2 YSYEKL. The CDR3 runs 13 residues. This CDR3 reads CASSPLLPAEAFF. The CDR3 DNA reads TGCGCCAGCAGCCCACTCTTACCCGCTGAAGCTTTCTTT.

CDR3 nucleotides: TGTGCCAGCAGCTCCGGACCCGGGACGGGCGCGACCTACGAGCAGTACTTC. As protein: CASSSGPGTGATYEQYF. The J gene is TRBJ2-7, the V gene TRBV7-2; D is possibly TRBD1 or TRBD2 (5 bases each). The germline V and J ends were trimmed by 4 bases and 2 bases, with 21 bases remaining between them. From germline, CDR1 is SGHTA and CDR2 FQGNSA. CDR3 length: 17 amino acids.

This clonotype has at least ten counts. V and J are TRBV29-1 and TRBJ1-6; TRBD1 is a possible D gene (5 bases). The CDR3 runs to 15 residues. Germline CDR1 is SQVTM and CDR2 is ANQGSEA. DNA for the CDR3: TGCGCTTCCAGAGACGGGACCCACCCTCGTTCACCCCTCCACTTT. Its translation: CASRDGTHPRSPLHF.

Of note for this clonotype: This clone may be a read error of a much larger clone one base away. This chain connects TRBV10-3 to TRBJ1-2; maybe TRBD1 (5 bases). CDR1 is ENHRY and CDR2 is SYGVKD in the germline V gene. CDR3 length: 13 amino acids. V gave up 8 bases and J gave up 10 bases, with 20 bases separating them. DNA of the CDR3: TGTGCCATCCGGGGGATTTCGGGTTCGGTCTACACCTTC. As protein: CAIRGISGSVYTF.

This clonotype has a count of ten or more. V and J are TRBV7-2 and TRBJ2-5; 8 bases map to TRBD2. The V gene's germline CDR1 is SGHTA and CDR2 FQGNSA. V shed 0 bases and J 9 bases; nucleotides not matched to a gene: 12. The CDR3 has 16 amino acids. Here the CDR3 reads CASSLAAAGAPRPQYF. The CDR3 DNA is TGTGCCAGCAGCTTAGCTGCAGCGGGGGCCCCCCGGCCCCAGTACTTC. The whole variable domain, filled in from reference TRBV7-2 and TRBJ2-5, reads GAGVSQSPSNKVTEKGKDVELRCDPISGHTALYWYRQSLGQGLEFLIYFQGNSAPDKSGLPSDRFSAERTGGSVSTLTIQRTQQEDSAVYLCASSLAAAGAPRPQYFGPGTRLLVL.

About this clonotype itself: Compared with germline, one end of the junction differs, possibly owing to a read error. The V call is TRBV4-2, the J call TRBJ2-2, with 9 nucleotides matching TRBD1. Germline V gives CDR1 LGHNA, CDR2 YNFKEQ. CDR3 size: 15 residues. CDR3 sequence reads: CASSLDRGRTGDLFF. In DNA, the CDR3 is TGTGCCAGCAGCCTAGACAGGGGCCGGACAGGGGACCTGTTTTTT.

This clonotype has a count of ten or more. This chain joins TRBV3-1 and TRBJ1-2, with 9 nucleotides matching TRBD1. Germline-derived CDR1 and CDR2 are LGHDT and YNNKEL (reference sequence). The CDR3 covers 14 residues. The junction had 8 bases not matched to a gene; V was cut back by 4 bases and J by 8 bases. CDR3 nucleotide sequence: TGTGCCAGCAGCCCCCTGGACAGGGGAGGAGGCTACACCTTC. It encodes CASSPLDRGGGYTF.

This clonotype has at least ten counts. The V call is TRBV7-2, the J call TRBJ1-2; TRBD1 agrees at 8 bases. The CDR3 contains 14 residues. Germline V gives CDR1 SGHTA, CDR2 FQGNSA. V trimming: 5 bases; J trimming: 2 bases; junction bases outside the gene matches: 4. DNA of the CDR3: TGTGCCAGCAGCCGAGGACAGGGAAACTATGGCTACACCTTC. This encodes CASSRGQGNYGYTF.

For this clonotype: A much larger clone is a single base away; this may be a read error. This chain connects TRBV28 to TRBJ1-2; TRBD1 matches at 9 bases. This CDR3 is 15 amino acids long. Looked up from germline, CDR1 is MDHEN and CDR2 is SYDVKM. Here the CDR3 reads CSSSSHRGRVNGYTF. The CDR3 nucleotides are TGTTCCAGCAGTTCTCACAGGGGGCGCGTGAATGGCTACACCTTC.

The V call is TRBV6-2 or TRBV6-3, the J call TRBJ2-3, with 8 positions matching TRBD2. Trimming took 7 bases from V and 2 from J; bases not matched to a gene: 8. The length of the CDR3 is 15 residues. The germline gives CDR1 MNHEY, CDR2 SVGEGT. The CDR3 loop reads CASTRGGSATDTQYF. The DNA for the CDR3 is TGTGCCAGCACCCGGGGGGGCTCCGCCACAGATACGCAGTATTTT.

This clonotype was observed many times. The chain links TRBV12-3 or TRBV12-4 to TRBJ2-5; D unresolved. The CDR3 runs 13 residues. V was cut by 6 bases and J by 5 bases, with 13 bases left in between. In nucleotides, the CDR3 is TGTGCCAGCAGCTTTGGACCCCGGGAGACCCAGTACTTC. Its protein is CASSFGPRETQYF.

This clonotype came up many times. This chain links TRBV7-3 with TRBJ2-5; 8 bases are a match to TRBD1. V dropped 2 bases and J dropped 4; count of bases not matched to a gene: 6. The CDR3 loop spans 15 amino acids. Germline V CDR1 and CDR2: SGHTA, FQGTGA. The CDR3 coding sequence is TGTGCCAGCAGCTTAGGACAGGGCTTCGGAGAGACCCAGTACTTC. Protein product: CASSLGQGFGETQYF.

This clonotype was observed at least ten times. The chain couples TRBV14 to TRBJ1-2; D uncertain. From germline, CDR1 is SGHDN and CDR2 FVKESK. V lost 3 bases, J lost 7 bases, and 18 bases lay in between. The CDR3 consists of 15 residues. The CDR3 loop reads CASSQLGIQMGGYTF. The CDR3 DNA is TGTGCCAGCAGCCAGCTAGGGATACAGATGGGTGGCTACACCTTC. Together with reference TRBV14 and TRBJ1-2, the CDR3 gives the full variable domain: EAGVTQFPSHSVIEKGQTVTLRCDPISGHDNLYWYRRVMGKEIKFLLHFVKESKQDESGMPNNRFLAERTGGTYSTLKVQPAELEDSGVYFCASSQLGIQMGGYTFGSGTRLTVV.

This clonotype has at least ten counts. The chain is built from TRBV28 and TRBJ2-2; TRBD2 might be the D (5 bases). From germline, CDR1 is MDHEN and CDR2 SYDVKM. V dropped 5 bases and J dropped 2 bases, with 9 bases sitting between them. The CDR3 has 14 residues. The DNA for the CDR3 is TGTGCCAGCAGTCCGAGCGGAAACACCGGGGAGCTGTTTTTT. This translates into CASSPSGNTGELFF.

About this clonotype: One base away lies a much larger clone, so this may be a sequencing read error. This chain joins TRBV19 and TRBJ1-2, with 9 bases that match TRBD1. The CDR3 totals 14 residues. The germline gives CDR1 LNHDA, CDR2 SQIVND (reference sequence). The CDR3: CASSAGQGRGGFTF. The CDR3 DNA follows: TGTGCCAGTAGTGCGGGACAGGGAAGAGGTGGCTTCACCTTC.

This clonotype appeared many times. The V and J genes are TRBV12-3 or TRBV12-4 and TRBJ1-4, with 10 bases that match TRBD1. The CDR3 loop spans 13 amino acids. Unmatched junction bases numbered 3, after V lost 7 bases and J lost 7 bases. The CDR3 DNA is TGTGCCAGCACCGGGACAGGGGTTGAAAAACTGTTTTTT. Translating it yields CASTGTGVEKLFF.

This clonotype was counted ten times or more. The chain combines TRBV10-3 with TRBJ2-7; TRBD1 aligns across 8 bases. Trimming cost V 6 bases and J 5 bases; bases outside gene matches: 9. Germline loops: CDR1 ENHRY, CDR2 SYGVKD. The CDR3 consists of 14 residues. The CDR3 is CAIRGQGPYDEQYV. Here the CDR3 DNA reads TGTGCCATCAGAGGACAGGGCCCCTATGACGAGCAGTACGTC.